This T cell receptor beta chain was recorded in a study of STAT3 mutations in large granular lymphocyte leukemia. The method was immunoSEQ multiplex PCR; TCRdb's version includes in-frame clones alone and lacks a portion of them. The table includes tens of thousands of clones, 94% detected once. Overall study findings and caveats: Every T-LGLL patient had at least one immunodominant TCRbeta clonotype.

Germline lookup yields CDR1 SQVTM and CDR2 ANQGSEA. V lost 6 bases to trimming and J lost 4 bases, with 13 bases between them. This CDR3 contains 13 residues. Turning to this clone: What it recognizes is unknown.

Sample: peripheral blood mononuclear cells. This rearrangement joins TRBV29-1 to TRBJ2-1; D gene unclear. The receptor's source is a man in his forties or fifties with T-cell large granular lymphocyte leukemia. Some clones in this sample may be carry-over from other donors' samples. In nucleotides, the CDR3 is TGCAGCGTCGAGGAGAGTGGGTACAATGAGCAGTTCTTC. Translating gives CSVEESGYNEQFF.